One sample yielded the 2 T cell receptor beta chains listed below, sequenced in a study of T cells after posttransplantation cyclophosphamide. Produced via immunoSEQ multiplex PCR; TCRdb's table is partial and in-frame only. This sample carries 20,000 to 25,000 clones, none of them present only once. Sequenced: PBMCs. The receptors originated from an older woman in good health, CMV-negative, and a related stem cell transplant donor.

Ten or more counts support this clone. J is TRBJ2-1 and V is TRBV4-1; 9 bases align to TRBD1. The CDR3 loop spans 14 amino acids. CDR1 is MGHRA, CDR2 YSYEKL, per germline. After removal of 2 bases from V and 9 bases from J, the junction contained 5 bases not matched to a gene. The CDR3 sequence is CASSQHGQGREQFF. The DNA for the CDR3 is TGCGCCAGCAGCCAACATGGACAGGGGCGTGAGCAGTTCTTC.

This clone occurred many times. The chain combines TRBV19 with TRBJ1-5; TRBD1 aligns across 7 bases. The CDR3 runs 15 residues. Germline V CDR1 and CDR2: LNHDA, SQIVND (reference sequence). After removal of 7 bases from V and 4 bases from J, the junction contained 10 bases not matched to a gene. DNA of the CDR3: TGTGCCAGTACCAACGGACAGGCAATTAATCAGCCCCAGCATTTT. This encodes CASTNGQAINQPQHF. Variable domain in full (rest from reference TRBV19 and TRBJ1-5): DGGITQSPKYLFRKEGQNVTLSCEQNLNHDAMYWYRQDPGQGLRLIYYSQIVNDFQKGDIAEGYSVSREKKESFPLTVTSAQKNPTAFYLCASTNGQAINQPQHFGDGTRLSIL.